These 19 T cell receptor beta chains came from one sample sequenced in a study of blood T cell repertoires in COVID-19. Clones were read by immunoSEQ multiplex PCR, and TCRdb kept only the in-frame ones, dropping some. The sample consists of some 150,000 clones, 80% to 90% of them appearing once. The sample consisted of peripheral blood. These TCRs come from a man in his 70s with acute or convalescent COVID-19.

V and J are TRBV14 and TRBJ2-2; 10 bases fit TRBD2. The junction had 12 bases not matched to a gene; V was cut back by 4 bases and J by 7 bases. This CDR3 region has 17 residues. The germline gives CDR1 SGHDN, CDR2 FVKESK. Written as DNA, the CDR3 is TGTGCCAGCAGCCCGCCGGGGAGCGGGAGGGCCTTCGGGGAGCTGTTTTTT. Translation: CASSPPGSGRAFGELFF.

This chain connects TRBV18 to TRBJ2-7; TRBD2 aligns across 10 bases. After removal of 1 base from V and 2 bases from J, the junction contained 2 bases not matched to a gene. The CDR3 runs to 15 residues. CDR1 and CDR2 from the germline V gene are KGHSH and LQKENI. The CDR3 nucleotides read TGTGCCAGCTCACCACAGCGGGAGGGGCCCTACGAGCAGTACTTC. Amino acids: CASSPQREGPYEQYF.

In its sample, this clone was seen once. The chain joins TRBV3-1 (or the pseudogene TRBV3-2) to TRBJ2-7; a weak D match, TRBD2 (5 bases). The CDR3 spans 13 residues. Trimming cost V 1 base and J 4 bases, with 8 bases left between them. The V gene's germline CDR1 is LGHDT and CDR2 YNNKEL (reference sequence). The CDR3 sequence is CASSQGTPYEQYF. In nucleotides, the CDR3 is TGTGCCAGCAGCCAAGGGACTCCATACGAGCAGTACTTC.

This chain connects TRBV28 to TRBJ1-1; 7 bases fit TRBD1. The V and J ends lost 7 bases and 5 bases, in that order; junction bases with no gene match: 7. The CDR3 has 13 amino acids. The germline V gene encodes CDR1 MDHEN and CDR2 SYDVKM. The CDR3 bases are TGTGCCAGCATATCGACAGGGCGGACTGAAGCTTTCTTT. It specifies CASISTGRTEAFF.

Details on this clone: The sample holds other DNA sequences that translate to the same CDR3. The CDR3 is CASSERGGYGYTF. The CDR3 DNA sequence: TGTGCCAGCAGTGAAAGGGGGGGCTATGGCTACACCTTC. The chain couples TRBV25-1 to TRBJ1-2; D is perhaps TRBD1 (6 bases). This CDR3 has 13 amino acids. The V end lost 2 bases, the J end lost 4 bases, and 8 bases lay between the germline ends. Per germline, CDR1 MGHDK and CDR2 SYGVNS.

This clone was detected a few times. This chain links TRBV19 with TRBJ2-3; 8 nucleotides agree with TRBD1. V shed 5 bases and J 4 bases; nucleotides not matched to a gene: 5. CDR1 is LNHDA and CDR2 is SQIVND in the germline V gene (reference sequence). This CDR3 comprises 14 residues. CDR3 sequence (DNA): TGTGCCAGTAGTCCCGGACAGGGAGCAGATACGCAGTATTTT. Translation: CASSPGQGADTQYF.

The gene calls are TRBV18 and TRBJ2-5; possible D gene TRBD1, 5 bases. This CDR3 contains 12 residues. Between the trimmed V and J ends, which lost 5 bases and 3 bases, there was a span of 7 bases. CDR1 and CDR2 (germline): KGHSH, LQKENI. DNA of the CDR3: TGTGCCAGCTCAGGACAAAAAGAGACCCAGTACTTC. This sequence encodes CASSGQKETQYF.

The V call is TRBV9, the J call TRBJ1-1; 7 bases are shared with TRBD1. This CDR3 spans 18 amino acids. CDR1 is SGDLS, CDR2 YYNGEE, per germline. Trimming cost V 3 bases and J 0 bases; bases outside gene matches: 14. DNA for the CDR3: TGTGCCAGCAGCGGAGAGGCGAGTGGGACAGCGTTGAACACTGAAGCTTTCTTT. Protein product: CASSGEASGTALNTEAFF.

The V gene is TRBV7-9, the J gene TRBJ1-6; TRBD1 matches 7 bases. The CDR3 contains 17 residues. Losses at the gene ends were 3 bases for V and 7 bases for J; bases not matched to a gene: 12. CDR1 SEHNR and CDR2 FQNEAQ come from the germline V gene (reference sequence). DNA of the CDR3: TGTGCCAGCAGCTTTACCGGAAAAGGGGGCTGGAATTCACCCCTCCACTTT. This encodes CASSFTGKGGWNSPLHF.

Note on this clone: At one end, the junction sequence differs from germline, possibly due to a read error. The gene calls are TRBV7-7 and TRBJ2-2, with 9 nucleotides matching TRBD2. There are 16 residues in the CDR3. Germline assignment: CDR1 SSHAT and CDR2 FNYEAQ (reference sequence). The CDR3 DNA sequence: TGTGCTAGCAGCTTAGCGGGACTAGCCAACACCGGGGAGCTGTTTTTT. Protein: CASSLAGLANTGELFF.

The chain is built from TRBV28 and TRBJ2-7, with a possible D match to TRBD2 (5 bases). The germline V gene encodes CDR1 MDHEN and CDR2 SYDVKM. The CDR3 has 14 residues. With 6 bases removed from V and 4 bases from J, the gap between germline ends came to 16 bases. The CDR3 loop reads CASRFGNRGYEQYF. DNA of the CDR3: TGTGCCAGCAGATTCGGGAATAGAGGTTACGAGCAGTACTTC.

J is TRBJ2-2 and V is TRBV5-5; 7 nucleotides line up with TRBD1. The CDR3 extends over 14 amino acids. Looked up from germline, CDR1 is SGHKS and CDR2 is YYEKEE (reference sequence). The ends lost 3 bases at V and 5 bases at J; junction bases unmatched: 4. The CDR3 here is CASSSGQTTGELFF. The CDR3, as DNA: TGTGCCAGCAGCTCGGGACAGACAACCGGGGAGCTGTTTTTT.

The J gene is TRBJ2-7, the V gene TRBV19; 11 nucleotides match TRBD1. The ends lost 5 bases at V and 4 bases at J; junction bases unmatched: 4. The CDR3 length is 14 residues. Germline-derived CDR1 and CDR2 are LNHDA and SQIVND (reference sequence). The DNA for the CDR3 is TGTGCCAGTAGTTTCCGGGACAGGGGGTACGAGCAGTACTTC. Translating it yields CASSFRDRGYEQYF.

This chain uses TRBV7-3 with TRBJ2-3; 10 nucleotides match TRBD2. Germline CDR1 is SGHTA and CDR2 is FQGTGA. V lost 3 bases and J lost 3; bases outside the gene matches: 3. This CDR3 is built from 15 residues. The CDR3 DNA is TGTGCCAGCAGCTTTCCTAGCGGGAGAACAGATACGCAGTATTTT. Its protein product is CASSFPSGRTDTQYF.

CDR3 amino acids: CASSVRGPSNEKLFF. The DNA of the CDR3 is TGTGCCAGCAGCGTTAGGGGGCCGTCTAATGAAAAACTGTTTTTT. The genes are TRBV3-1 (or the pseudogene TRBV3-2) and TRBJ1-4, with 7 bases that match TRBD1. CDR1 is LGHDT and CDR2 is YNNKEL in the germline V gene (reference sequence). The CDR3 runs 15 residues. The V and J ends lost 5 bases and 3 bases, in that order; junction bases with no gene match: 6.

The V gene is TRBV5-4, the J gene TRBJ2-7; TRBD2 agrees at 8 bases. Trimming took 5 bases from V and 11 from J; bases not matched to a gene: 18. Germline lookup yields CDR1 SGHNT and CDR2 YYREEE (reference sequence). This CDR3 has 15 amino acids. CDR3 protein: CASSNTGYREGPKYF. Here the CDR3 DNA reads TGTGCCAGCAGTAACACAGGGTATCGGGAGGGCCCTAAGTACTTC.

In its sample, this clone was seen once. The rearrangement links TRBV5-1 to TRBJ2-7; D uncertain. V was cut by 7 bases and J by 0 bases, with 14 bases left in between. Germline V gene lookup returns CDR1 SGHRS and CDR2 YFSETQ. The CDR3 spans 14 residues. The chain's CDR3 is CASALQPSSYEQYF. CDR3 nucleotide sequence: TGCGCCAGCGCTCTACAGCCGAGCTCCTACGAGCAGTACTTC.

The V gene is TRBV2, the J gene TRBJ2-7, with 10 bases identical to TRBD2. There are 14 residues in the CDR3. Trimming removed 8 bases from V and 3 bases from J; junction bases left unmatched: 7. Germline values: CDR1 SNHLY, CDR2 FYNNEI. CDR3 in DNA: TGTGCCAGCGGTCGACTAGCGGGCGTCTACGAGCAGTACTTC. It codes for CASGRLAGVYEQYF. The entire variable domain, with the rest obtained from reference TRBV2 and TRBJ2-7, is as follows: EPEVTQTPSHQVTQMGQEVILRCVPISNHLYFYWYRQILGQKVEFLVSFYNNEISEKSEIFDDQFSVERPDGSNFTLKIRSTKLEDSAMYFCASGRLAGVYEQYFGPGTRLTVT.

The chain links TRBV19 to TRBJ1-3; TRBD1 might be the D (5 bases). Trimming removed 5 bases at V and 0 bases at J, with 11 bases between. The CDR3 is 15 residues long. Germline values: CDR1 LNHDA, CDR2 SQIVND (reference sequence). CDR3 protein: CASSPQEHSGNTIYF. The CDR3 DNA sequence: TGTGCCAGTAGTCCACAGGAGCACTCTGGAAACACCATATATTTT.